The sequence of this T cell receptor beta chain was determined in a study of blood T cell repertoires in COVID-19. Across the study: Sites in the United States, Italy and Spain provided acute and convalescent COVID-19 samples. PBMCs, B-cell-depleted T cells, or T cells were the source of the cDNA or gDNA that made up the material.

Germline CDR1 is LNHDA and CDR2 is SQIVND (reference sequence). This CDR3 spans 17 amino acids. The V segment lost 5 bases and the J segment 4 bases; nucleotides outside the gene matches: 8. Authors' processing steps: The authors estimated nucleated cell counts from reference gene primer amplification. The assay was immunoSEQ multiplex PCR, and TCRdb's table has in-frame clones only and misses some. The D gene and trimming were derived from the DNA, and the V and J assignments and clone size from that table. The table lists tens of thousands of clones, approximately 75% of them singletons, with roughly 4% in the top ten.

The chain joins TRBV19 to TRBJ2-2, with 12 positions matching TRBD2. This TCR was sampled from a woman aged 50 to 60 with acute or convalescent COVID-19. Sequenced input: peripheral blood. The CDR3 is CASSDSTSGGLTGELFF. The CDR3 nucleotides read TGTGCCAGTAGTGACTCGACTAGCGGGGGACTCACCGGGGAGCTGTTTTTT.